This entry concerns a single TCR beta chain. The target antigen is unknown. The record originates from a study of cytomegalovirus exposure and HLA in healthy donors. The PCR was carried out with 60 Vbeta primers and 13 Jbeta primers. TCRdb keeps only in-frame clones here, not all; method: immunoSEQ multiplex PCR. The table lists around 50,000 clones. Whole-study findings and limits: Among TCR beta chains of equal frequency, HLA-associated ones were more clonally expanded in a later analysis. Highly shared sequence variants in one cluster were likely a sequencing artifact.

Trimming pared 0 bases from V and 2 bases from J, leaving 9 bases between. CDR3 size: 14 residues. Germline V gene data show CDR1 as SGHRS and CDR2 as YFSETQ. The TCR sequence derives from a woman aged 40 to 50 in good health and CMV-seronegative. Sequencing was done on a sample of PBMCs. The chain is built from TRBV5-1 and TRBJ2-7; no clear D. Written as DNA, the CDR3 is TGCGCCAGCAGCTTGGGGTCAGGAACCTACGAGCAGTACTTC. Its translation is CASSLGSGTYEQYF.